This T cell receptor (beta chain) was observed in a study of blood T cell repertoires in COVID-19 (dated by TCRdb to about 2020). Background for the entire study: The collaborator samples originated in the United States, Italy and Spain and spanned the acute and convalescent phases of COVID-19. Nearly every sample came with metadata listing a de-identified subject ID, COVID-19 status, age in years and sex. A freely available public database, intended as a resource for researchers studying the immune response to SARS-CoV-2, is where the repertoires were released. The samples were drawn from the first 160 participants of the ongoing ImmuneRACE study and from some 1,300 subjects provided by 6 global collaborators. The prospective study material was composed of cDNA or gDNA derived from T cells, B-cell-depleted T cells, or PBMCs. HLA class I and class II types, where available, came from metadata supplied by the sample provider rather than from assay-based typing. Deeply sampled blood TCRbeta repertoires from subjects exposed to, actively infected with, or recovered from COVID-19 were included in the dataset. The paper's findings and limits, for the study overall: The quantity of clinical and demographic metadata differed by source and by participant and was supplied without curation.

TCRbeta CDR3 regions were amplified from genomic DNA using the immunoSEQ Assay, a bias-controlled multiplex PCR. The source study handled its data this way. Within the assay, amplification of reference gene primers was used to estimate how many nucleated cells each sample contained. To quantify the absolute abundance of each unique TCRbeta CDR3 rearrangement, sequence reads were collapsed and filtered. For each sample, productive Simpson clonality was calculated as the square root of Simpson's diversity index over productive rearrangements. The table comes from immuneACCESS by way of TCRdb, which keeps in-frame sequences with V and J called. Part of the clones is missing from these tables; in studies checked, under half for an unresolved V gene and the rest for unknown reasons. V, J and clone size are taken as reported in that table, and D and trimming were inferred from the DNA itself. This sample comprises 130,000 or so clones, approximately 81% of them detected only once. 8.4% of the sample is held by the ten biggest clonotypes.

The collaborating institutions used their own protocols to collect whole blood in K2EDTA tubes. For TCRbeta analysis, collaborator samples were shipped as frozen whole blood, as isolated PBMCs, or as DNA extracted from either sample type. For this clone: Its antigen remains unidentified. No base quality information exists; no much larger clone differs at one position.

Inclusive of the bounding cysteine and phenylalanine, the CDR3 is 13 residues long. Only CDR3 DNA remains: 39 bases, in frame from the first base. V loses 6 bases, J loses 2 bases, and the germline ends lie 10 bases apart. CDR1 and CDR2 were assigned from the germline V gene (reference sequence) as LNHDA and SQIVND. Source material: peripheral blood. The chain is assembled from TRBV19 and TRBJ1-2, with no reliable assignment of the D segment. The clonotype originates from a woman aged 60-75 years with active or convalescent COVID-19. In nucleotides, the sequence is TGTGCCAGTAGCGTAGAAAGAAACTATGGCTACACCTTC. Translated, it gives CASSVERNYGYTF.